The 29 T cell receptor beta chains below come from one sample, sequenced in a study of regulatory T cells in long-lasting Graves disease. The time point: newly diagnosed GD, antithyroid drugs for less than 3 months. Making the TCR library involved RNA that had been extracted from PBMCs. Both iRepertoire HTBI primers and Arm-PCR of CDR3 regions were used to build the TCR beta libraries. TCRdb analysed the multiplex PCR reads with MiXCR anew, one entry per CDR3 protein. The sample consists of about 400,000 distinct CDR3 sequences, 15% to 20% of them appearing once. This sample was also put to use in a study of T cells in Graves' hyperthyroidism and ophthalmopathy.

The source material was peripheral blood mononuclear cells (PBMCs), sampled at new diagnosis, from a patient treated with antithyroid drugs. The receptor set was obtained from a woman aged 18-29 years with Graves disease.

A few counts support this clonotype. The final CDR3 position lacks the conserved phenylalanine or tryptophan, pointing to a likely read error. Because the CDR3's place on the DNA is in doubt, the DNA is left out and the CDR3 is given as listed by TCRdb. This chain joins TRBV11-2 and TRBJ2-4; no DNA check was done on the table's D call, TRBD2. Both ends counted, the CDR3 spans 14 residues. Germline lookup yields CDR1 SGHAT and CDR2 FQNNGV. The CDR3 spells CASSSQGLRQYFGP.

Many counts were recorded for this clonotype. The chain joins TRBV6-1 to TRBJ2-3; D might be TRBD2 (7 bases). Germline V gene sequence: CDR1 MNHNS, CDR2 SASEGT. The V and J ends lost 1 base and 1 base respectively, with 12 bases between them. There are 16 residues in the CDR3. The CDR3, as DNA: TGTGCCAGCAGTGAAGGAGGGGGGGCCGGCACAGATACGCAGTATTTT. Amino acids: CASSEGGGAGTDTQYF.

In its sample, this clonotype was seen many times. The DNA of the CDR3 is TGTGCCAGCAGCGCCTGGAGGGATGGGCAGTATTTT. This codes for CASSAWRDGQYF. This chain joins TRBV9 and TRBJ2-3, with D perhaps matching TRBD2 (6 bases). Germline V gene lookup returns CDR1 SGDLS and CDR2 YYNGEE. CDR3 length equals 12 residues. Trimming removed 3 bases from V and 11 bases from J, with 13 bases in between.

As to this clonotype: A single base separates this from a much larger clone, so it may be a read error. V usage is TRBV6-2 or TRBV6-3 and J usage is TRBJ2-2; 9 positions agree with TRBD2. The CDR3 runs to 17 residues. The V gene's germline CDR1 is MNHEY and CDR2 SVGEGT. This CDR3 is CTSSPLRAGGPDGELFF. The CDR3 coding sequence is TGTACCAGCAGTCCCCTTCGGGCGGGAGGGCCTGACGGGGAGCTGTTTTTT.

This clonotype appeared a few times. A much bigger clone sits one base away, suggesting this may be a read error. The rearrangement uses TRBV12-3 or TRBV12-4 and TRBJ1-2; unclear D gene. Trimming cost V 0 bases and J 4 bases, with 0 bases left between them. The CDR3 has 11 residues. In DNA form, the CDR3 reads TGTGCCAGCAGTTTAGCCTATGGCTACACCTTC. Amino acid sequence: CASSLAYGYTF.

In this sample, this clonotype turned up many times. The rearrangement links TRBV2 to TRBJ1-1; D is unclear. V was pared by 4 bases and J by 2 bases, with 8 bases between. Germline values: CDR1 SNHLY, CDR2 FYNNEI. The CDR3 totals 13 residues. CDR3 bases: TGTGCCAGCAGTGTTTTACAAAACACTGAAGCTTTCTTT. It is translated as CASSVLQNTEAFF.

The chain recombines TRBV20-1 with TRBJ2-2; 8 bases fit TRBD1. With 2 bases clipped from V and 4 bases from J, the junction kept 12 bases outside the gene matches. The CDR3 sequence is 17 residues long. Germline loops: CDR1 DFQATT, CDR2 SNEGSKA (reference sequence). The CDR3 is CSARPILTGALTGELFF. The CDR3 coding sequence is TGCAGTGCTAGACCCATCCTGACAGGGGCTCTCACCGGGGAGCTGTTTTTT.

There are a few counts of this clonotype. The J gene is TRBJ1-5, the V gene TRBV20-1, with 7 positions matching TRBD1. Germline CDR1 and CDR2: DFQATT and SNEGSKA (reference sequence). The CDR3 is 16 residues long. The V and J ends lost 1 base and 4 bases, in that order; junction bases with no gene match: 10. The CDR3 is CSARVPKTGSNQPQHF. The CDR3 DNA follows: TGCAGTGCTAGAGTACCCAAGACAGGGTCTAATCAGCCCCAGCATTTT.

Concerning this clonotype itself: The germline gene is not matched at one end of the junction; a read error may be the cause. The chain joins TRBV7-9 to TRBJ2-1; 11 positions agree with TRBD2. Germline CDR1 and CDR2: SEHNR and FQNEAQ (reference sequence). The CDR3 spans 14 residues. The CDR3 loop is CASSLSGGANEQSF. The CDR3 coding sequence is TGTGCCAGCAGTCTTAGCGGGGGGGCCAATGAGCAGTCCTTC.

The V and J genes are TRBV3-1 and TRBJ2-5; the D is unclear. Germline-derived CDR1 and CDR2 are LGHDT and YNNKEL (reference sequence). The CDR3 is made up of 17 amino acids. The V end was cut by 0 bases, the J end by 5 bases, with 19 bases between. DNA of the CDR3: TGTGCCAGCAGCCAAGATAGGCTAGGGTATGTTGAGGAGACCCAGTACTTC. Its translation is CASSQDRLGYVEETQYF.

The J gene is TRBJ2-1, the V gene TRBV2, with 7 bases lining up with TRBD2. The germline V gene encodes CDR1 SNHLY and CDR2 FYNNEI. The CDR3 sequence is 11 residues long. V dropped 3 bases and J dropped 13; count of bases not matched to a gene: 3. CDR3 loop: CASSEGGKQFF. For the CDR3, the DNA is TGTGCCAGCAGTGAGGGGGGGAAACAGTTCTTC.

The chain recombines TRBV7-6 with TRBJ2-3; 10 bases align to TRBD1. V was pared by 3 bases and J by 4 bases, with 4 bases of the junction left unmatched. In germline, CDR1 is SGHVS, CDR2 FNYEAQ. The CDR3 totals 15 residues. CDR3 region: CASSFRDRGPDTQYF. The CDR3 nucleotides are TGTGCCAGCAGCTTCAGGGACAGGGGTCCAGATACGCAGTATTTT. Full variable domain (remainder filled in from reference TRBV7-6 and TRBJ2-3): GAGVSQSPRYKVTKRGQDVALRCDPISGHVSLYWYRQALGQGPEFLTYFNYEAQQDKSGLPNDRFSAERPEGSISTLTIQRTEQRDSAMYRCASSFRDRGPDTQYFGPGTRLTVL.

This rearrangement joins TRBV6-1 to TRBJ1-1; D might be TRBD1 (6 bases). This CDR3 is 20 amino acids long. CDR1 is MNHNS, CDR2 SASEGT, per germline. V was cut by 1 base and J by 0 bases, with 24 bases left in between. CDR3 in DNA: TGTGCCAGCAGTGAAGAAGAAGTTTTGAGGGGGTCGGGCATGAACACTGAAGCTTTCTTT. Amino acids: CASSEEEVLRGSGMNTEAFF.

In this sample, this clonotype turned up a few times. The chain combines TRBV3-1 with TRBJ2-6; D may be TRBD1 (6 bases). Trimming shortened V by 3 bases and J by 2 bases, and 14 bases separated the two germline ends. Germline V CDR1 and CDR2: LGHDT, YNNKEL (reference sequence). The CDR3 is 17 amino acids. The CDR3 DNA follows: TGTGCCAGCAGCCATTCGGACAGTTTCCCTGGGGCCAACGTCCTGACTTTC. The encoded protein is CASSHSDSFPGANVLTF.

This clonotype was detected many times. V and J are TRBV27 and TRBJ2-7; D unresolved. Trimming removed 5 bases from V and 2 bases from J, with 10 bases in between. This CDR3 has 13 amino acids. Germline loops: CDR1 MNHEY, CDR2 SMNVEV (reference sequence). As DNA, the CDR3 is TGTGCCAGCAGTGTGGACCGGGCCTACGAGCAGTACTTC. Residues: CASSVDRAYEQYF.

J is TRBJ1-2 and V is TRBV7-2; the match to TRBD1 covers 9 bases. CDR1 SGHTA and CDR2 FQGNSA come from the germline V gene. V gave up 8 bases and J gave up 5 bases; unmatched junction bases: 6. The CDR3 is 13 amino acids. The CDR3 protein is CASSGQGKYGYTF. The CDR3 nucleotides are TGTGCCAGCTCGGGACAGGGAAAGTATGGCTACACCTTC.

This clonotype appeared many times. The chain uses TRBV12-3 or TRBV12-4 and TRBJ2-1, with TRBD2 identical over 9 bases. The CDR3 length is 16 residues. With V trimmed by 8 bases and J by 9 bases, 17 bases remained unmatched. The CDR3: CASRRWSAGGEGEQFF. The CDR3 DNA is TGTGCCAGCCGGAGGTGGTCCGCGGGAGGGGAAGGTGAGCAGTTCTTC.

This clonotype was counted between two and nine times. J is TRBJ2-7 and V is TRBV6-1, with D perhaps matching TRBD1 or TRBD2 (5 bases each). CDR3 length: 14 amino acids. In germline, CDR1 is MNHNS, CDR2 SASEGT. V was cut by 5 bases and J by 10 bases, with 21 bases left in between. This CDR3 reads CASSPQGAKEGQYF. The CDR3 nucleotides read TGTGCCAGCAGTCCACAAGGGGCGAAAGAGGGCCAGTACTTC.

To note about this clonotype: Mismatch with germline at one junction end may stem from a read error. V and J are TRBV5-1 and TRBJ2-3; tentative D call: TRBD1 (5 bases). There are 15 residues in the CDR3. From germline, CDR1 is SGHRS and CDR2 YFSETQ. CDR3: CASSLNDFHTGTQYF. In DNA, the CDR3 is TGCGCCAGCAGCTTGAATGACTTCCACACAGGTACGCAGTATTTT. Using reference TRBV5-1 and TRBJ2-3 for the parts outside the CDR3, the full variable domain is KAGVTQTPRYLIKTRGQQVTLSCSPISGHRSVSWYQQTPGQGLQFLFEYFSETQRNKGNFPGRFSGRQFSNSRSEMNVSTLELGDSALYLCASSLNDFHTGTQYFGPGTRLTVL.

This clonotype was recorded at least ten times. The gene calls are TRBV18 and TRBJ2-1; no clear D gene. The CDR3 is 10 amino acids. V lost 8 bases, J lost 12 bases, and 11 bases lay in between. The V gene's germline CDR1 is KGHSH and CDR2 LQKENI. CDR3 DNA sequence: TGTGCCAGCGGCGACAAGGGGCAGTTCTTC. The encoded protein is CASGDKGQFF.

This clonotype appeared a few times. The J gene is TRBJ2-7, the V gene TRBV27, with D possibly TRBD2 on 5 matching bases. The V gene lost 3 bases and the J gene lost 6 bases, with 12 bases spanning the gap. Germline CDR1 is MNHEY and CDR2 is SMNVEV (reference sequence). The CDR3 is made up of 13 amino acids. In DNA, the CDR3 is TGTGCCAGCAGTTTTGACACTAGATCCGAGCAGTACTTC. Its protein product is CASSFDTRSEQYF.

The chain combines TRBV20-1 with TRBJ2-7; 7 positions match TRBD1. The CDR3 totals 12 residues. V trimming: 5 bases; J trimming: 1 base; junction bases outside the gene matches: 2. CDR1 is DFQATT and CDR2 is SNEGSKA in the germline V gene (reference sequence). The CDR3 protein is CSAGQVSYEQYF. For the CDR3, the DNA is TGCAGTGCTGGACAGGTATCCTACGAGCAGTACTTC.

J is TRBJ2-5 and V is TRBV5-1; D is uncertain. There are 12 residues in the CDR3. CDR1 SGHRS and CDR2 YFSETQ come from the germline V gene. V lost 4 bases and J 4 bases, leaving 8 bases between the germline ends. The CDR3 loop is CASSKYRETQYF. In DNA form, the CDR3 reads TGCGCCAGCAGCAAGTATAGAGAGACCCAGTACTTC.

This clonotype was recorded at least ten times. Here the CDR3 reads CASSHSSAGADEQYF. CDR3 nucleotides: TGTGCCAGCAGCCACTCCTCAGCAGGGGCGGACGAGCAGTACTTC. The gene calls are TRBV4-2 and TRBJ2-7; a possible D gene is TRBD1 (6 bases). CDR1 is LGHNA, CDR2 YNFKEQ, per germline. This CDR3 comprises 15 residues. With 3 bases removed from V and 5 bases from J, the gap between germline ends came to 17 bases.

This clonotype has a count of ten or more. This sequence joins TRBV2 and TRBJ2-7, with a tentative D call TRBD1 (6 bases). The CDR3 contains 13 residues. Trimming shortened V by 4 bases and J by 3 bases, and 10 bases separated the two germline ends. Germline V CDR1 and CDR2: SNHLY, FYNNEI. The CDR3 DNA sequence: TGTGCCAGCAGTGTAGACAGGAGCTACGAGCAGTACTTC. Protein product: CASSVDRSYEQYF.

This clonotype was observed at least ten times. The genes are TRBV11-2 and TRBJ2-7; D may be TRBD1 (5 bases). This CDR3 has 15 amino acids. The V gene's germline CDR1 is SGHAT and CDR2 FQNNGV. The V end lost 3 bases, the J end lost 2 bases, and 14 bases lay between the germline ends. The CDR3 is CASSFLSGNAYEQYF. The CDR3 DNA reads as TGTGCCAGCAGCTTCCTATCAGGGAATGCCTACGAGCAGTACTTC.

The gene calls are TRBV5-5 and TRBJ2-4, with a possible D match to TRBD2 (6 bases). This CDR3 has 16 residues. Germline V gives CDR1 SGHKS, CDR2 YYEKEE (reference sequence). The V and J ends lost 1 base and 6 bases respectively, with 17 bases between them. This CDR3 is CASSLPGRNIGNIQYF. Here the CDR3 DNA reads TGTGCCAGCAGCTTGCCAGGGAGGAATATAGGAAACATTCAGTACTTC.

This clonotype was observed many times. The V and J genes are TRBV11-2 and TRBJ2-7; D is possibly TRBD1 or TRBD2 (5 bases each). The germline V gene encodes CDR1 SGHAT and CDR2 FQNNGV. V gave up 0 bases and J gave up 2 bases, with 11 bases separating them. The length of the CDR3 is 15 residues. The CDR3 DNA is TGTGCCAGCAGCTTAGAGGGGGACCGGACCTACGAGCAGTACTTC. Residues: CASSLEGDRTYEQYF. Using reference TRBV11-2 and TRBJ2-7 for the parts outside the CDR3, the full variable domain is EAGVAQSPRYKIIEKRQSVAFWCNPISGHATLYWYQQILGQGPKLLIQFQNNGVVDDSQLPKDRFSAERLKGVDSTLKIQPAKLEDSAVYLCASSLEGDRTYEQYFGPGTRLTVT.

The chain carries TRBV2 and TRBJ2-4; 12 nucleotides match TRBD1. Germline V lookup: CDR1 SNHLY, CDR2 FYNNEI. The V segment lost 5 bases and the J segment 6 bases; nucleotides outside the gene matches: 11. This CDR3 is 17 amino acids long. CDR3 protein: CASSLSGTGGILNIQYF. As DNA, the CDR3 is TGTGCCAGCAGTTTGTCCGGGACAGGGGGCATTTTAAACATTCAGTACTTC.